These T cell receptor beta chains were read from a single sample in a study of T cell clonotyping in hematopoietic cell transplantation. Produced via immunoSEQ multiplex PCR; TCRdb's table is partial and in-frame only. This table has some 4,000 clones, about 94% appearing once. Sequencing used peripheral blood mononuclear cells, obtained 30 days after allogeneic stem cell transplant. These receptor sequences come from a male patient between 65 and 85 years old who had an allogeneic stem cell transplant from an unrelated donor, so T cells may come from the graft donor. Some clones in this sample may be carry-over from other donors' samples. The CDR3 runs from the conserved cysteine through the conserved F or W.

V gene	CDR3 protein
TRBV21-1	CASSDFLATIRTEAFF
TRBV2	CASSEIGGGQETQYF
TRBV7-7	CASSPTLADEQFF
TRBV19	CASTRSVQSYQPQHF
TRBV6-6	CASRADQPQHF
TRBV2	CASSERGIAKNIQYF
TRBV6-1	CASSVGGEETQYF
TRBV7-9	CASSLTAAGAYEQYF
TRBV5-1	CASSRGGSTDTQYF
TRBV30	CAWSPRANYGYTF
TRBV19	CASSVSWGYYEQYF
TRBV7-8	CASSSTGRLEQYF
TRBV5-4	CASSPGLGSYEQYF
TRBV7-2	CASSLGTWLAEYEQYF
TRBV7-2	CASSSNRGTGELFF
TRBV19	CASSISPTGLLYGYTF
TRBV29-1	CSVRRGGVWNTEAFF
TRBV7-8	CASSLVAGGAGYTF
TRBV7-2	CASSLLDFLAGADTQYF
TRBV6-1	CASSPAPSYNQPQHF
TRBV4-1	CASSQEPGAIDYEQYF
TRBV13	CASSLTGAYTEAFF
TRBV10-1	CASSDENNHRANEQFF
TRBV7-2	CASRAGDRGYEQYF
TRBV4-1	CASSRRTAISEGYTF
TRBV7-2	CASSLGTSGADTQYF
TRBV27	CASRTRPPVEGVFGTEAFF
TRBV27	CASSSPYGGQGVHEQYF
TRBV19	CASSIRQGGETQYF
TRBV14	CASSQFRTGSNEKLFF
TRBV19	CASHGQGGNQPQHF
TRBV7-9	CASSLSSAGANVLTF
TRBV7-2	CASRVAGGPQETQYF
TRBV4-1	CASSRVGHNTEAFF
TRBV10-3	CAISERVNTEAFF
TRBV19	CASSEGLESPYEQYF
TRBV5-1	CASSLPPGLAPSTDTQYF
TRBV19	CASSIRLAGVYEQYF
TRBV19	CASTPSLGDSPPKLFF
TRBV15	CATSRRSSTDTQYF
TRBV5-3	CARSFGQGLYEQYF
TRBV4-2	CASSQDGTNSLVNEQFF
TRBV6-1	CASLWTSGSYEQYF
TRBV5-8	CASNPDGTGGHGYTF
TRBV6-5	CASSYSTYQPQHF
TRBV20-1	CSANRNEKLFF
TRBV4-1	CASSPGLAGYNEQFF
TRBV29-1	CSADSGTTRSTDTQYF
TRBV9	CASSVRVEGSEAFF
TRBV19	CASSIARTSGNEKLFF
TRBV19	CASSYNRLAGLGDTQYF
TRBV25-1	CASSSWGEQYF
TRBV2	CANSKESTTEAFF
TRBV25-1	CASSDGLAGASTDTQYF
TRBV19	CASNSRAGATNEKLFF
TRBV28	CASSPAWGWNQPQHF
TRBV7-9	CASTGQGLFTEAFF